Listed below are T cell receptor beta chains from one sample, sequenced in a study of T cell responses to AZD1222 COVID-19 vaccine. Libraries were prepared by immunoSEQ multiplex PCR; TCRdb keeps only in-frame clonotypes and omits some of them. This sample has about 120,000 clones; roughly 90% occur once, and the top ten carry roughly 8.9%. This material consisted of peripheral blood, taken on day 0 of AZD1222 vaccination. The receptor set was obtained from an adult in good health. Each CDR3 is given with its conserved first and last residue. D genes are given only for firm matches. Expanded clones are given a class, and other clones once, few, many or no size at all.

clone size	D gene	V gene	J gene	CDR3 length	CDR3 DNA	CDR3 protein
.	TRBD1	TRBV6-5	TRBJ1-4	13	TGTGCCACCAGGACAGGGGGAAGCGCAAAACTGTTTTTT	CATRTGGSAKLFF
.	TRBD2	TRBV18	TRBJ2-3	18	TGTGCCAGCTCACCACTATCACCTAGCGGGGGTAGCACAGATACGCAGTATTTT	CASSPLSPSGGSTDTQYF
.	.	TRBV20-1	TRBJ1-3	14	TGCAGTGCTAGTCTCCCGGGGGTAGGAAACACCATATATTTT	CSASLPGVGNTIYF
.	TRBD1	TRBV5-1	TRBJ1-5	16	TGCGCCAGCAGCCAGGGGACAGGGAATAGCAATCAGCCCCAGCATTTT	CASSQGTGNSNQPQHF
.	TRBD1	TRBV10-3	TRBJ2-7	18	TGTGCCATCAGTGAGCTGATGGGACAGACTAAATACCCCTACGAGCAGTACTTC	CAISELMGQTKYPYEQYF
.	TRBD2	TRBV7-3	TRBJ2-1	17	TGTGCCAGCAGCTTAACTGGGACTAGCGCCTCCGGACGTGAGCAGTTCTTC	CASSLTGTSASGREQFF
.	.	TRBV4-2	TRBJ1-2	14	TGTGCCAGCAGCCGCATGGACCCAAACTATGGCTACACCTTC	CASSRMDPNYGYTF
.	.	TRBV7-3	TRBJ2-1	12	TGTGCCAGCAGCTCACAGGGATTCGAGCAGTTCTTC	CASSSQGFEQFF
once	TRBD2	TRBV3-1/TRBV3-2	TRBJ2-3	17	TGTGCCAGCAGCGAAGGGACTAGCGGGGGTCGCACAGATACGCAGTATTTT	CASSEGTSGGRTDTQYF
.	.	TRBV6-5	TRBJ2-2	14	TGTGCCAGCAAGGGGCGAAGGAACACCGGGGAGCTGTTTTTT	CASKGRRNTGELFF
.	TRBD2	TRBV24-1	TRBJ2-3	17	TGTGCCACTTCTACCTCCTCTAGCGGGAGGTCCACAGATACGCAGTATTTT	CATSTSSSGRSTDTQYF
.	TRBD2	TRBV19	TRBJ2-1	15	TGTGCCAGTACCACCGGGACTAGCAGGTACAATGAGCAGTTCTTC	CASTTGTSRYNEQFF
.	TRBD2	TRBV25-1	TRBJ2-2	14	TGTGCCAGCAGTGCTGGCGGGAGGACCGGGGAGCTGTTTTTT	CASSAGGRTGELFF
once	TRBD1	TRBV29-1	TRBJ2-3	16	TGCAGCGGCTCTGGGGGGACAGGGGGAATCCCAGATACGCAGTATTTT	CSGSGGTGGIPDTQYF
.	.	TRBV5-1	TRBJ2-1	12	TGCGCCAGCAGCTTGGCGGTTAATGAGCAGTTCTTC	CASSLAVNEQFF
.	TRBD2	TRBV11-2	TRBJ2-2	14	TGTGCCAGCAGCCTAGCGGGGGGGAACCGGGAGCTGTTTTTT	CASSLAGGNRELFF
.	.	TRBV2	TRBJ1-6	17	TGTGCCAGCAGTGTGAGGGCAGTTAGCTCCTATAATTCACCCCTCCACTTT	CASSVRAVSSYNSPLHF
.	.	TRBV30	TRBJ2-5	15	TGTGCCTGGAGTGGAACCTCAGGGTACCAAGAGACCCAGTACTTC	CAWSGTSGYQETQYF
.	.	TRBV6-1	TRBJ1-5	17	TGTGCCAGCAGTGTAGAAACAGGGTTCTATAGCAATCAGCCCCAGCATTTT	CASSVETGFYSNQPQHF
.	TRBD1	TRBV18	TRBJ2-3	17	TGTGCCAGCTCACCCCTGGGGACAGGGTATCTCACAGATACGCAGTATTTT	CASSPLGTGYLTDTQYF
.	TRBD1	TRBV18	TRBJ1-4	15	TGTGCCAGCTCACCGGGACAGGGGCCTAATGAAAAACTGTTTTTT	CASSPGQGPNEKLFF
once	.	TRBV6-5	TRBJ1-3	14	TGTGCCAGCAGCTACGGGACGGCTGGAAACACCATATATTTT	CASSYGTAGNTIYF
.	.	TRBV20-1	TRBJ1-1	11	TGCAGTGCTAGTTTACCGGCTGAAGCTTTCTTT	CSASLPAEAFF
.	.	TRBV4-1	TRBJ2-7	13	TGCGCCAGCAGCGAAGGTGGGAGACGTGAGCAGTACTTC	CASSEGGRREQYF
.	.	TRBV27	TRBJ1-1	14	TGTGCCAGCAGTTTATCCGGGCGGCAGGATGAAGCTTTCTTT	CASSLSGRQDEAFF
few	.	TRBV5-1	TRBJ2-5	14	TGCGCCAGCAGCTCCCAGACAGGAGGGGAGACCCAGTACTTC	CASSSQTGGETQYF
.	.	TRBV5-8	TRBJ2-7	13	TGTGCCAGCAGCGGGAGGGGGCGAGGCGAGCAGTACTTC	CASSGRGRGEQYF
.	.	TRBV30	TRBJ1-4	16	TGTGCCTGGAGTGTATGGGCCGCCGCAACTAATGAAAAACTGTTTTTT	CAWSVWAAATNEKLFF
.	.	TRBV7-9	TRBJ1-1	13	TGTGCCAGCAGCCCCCGGGGTAACACTGAAGCTTTCTTT	CASSPRGNTEAFF